The next 4 T cell receptor beta chains were all read from a single sample in a study of T cells in Graves' hyperthyroidism and ophthalmopathy. Amplified regions were TCR beta CDR3 sequences from RNA transcripts. The HTBI primer set was used in a first-round RT-PCR of the TCR CDR3. TCRdb analysed the multiplex PCR reads with MiXCR anew, one entry per CDR3 protein. The data show around 580,000 distinct CDR3 sequences, with 46% seen just once and about 7.8% held by the top ten. Material: peripheral blood or thyroid tissue (not recorded which). These receptors came from a woman younger than 30 with Graves' hyperthyroidism.

The V and J genes are TRBV7-6 and TRBJ2-6, with D unclear. V was trimmed by 1 base and J by 18 bases, leaving 4 bases between them. Per the germline V gene, CDR1 is SGHVS and CDR2 is FNYEAQ. This CDR3 has 9 residues. CDR3 protein: CASSLVGTF. CDR3 bases: TGTGCCAGCAGCTTAGTCGGGACTTTC.

This clonotype has ten or more counts. The chain couples TRBV4-1 to TRBJ1-5, with TRBD1 as a possible D gene (5 bases). CDR1 and CDR2 (germline): MGHRA, YSYEKL. CDR3 length equals 16 residues. Trimming left V 1 base short and J 0 bases short, with 10 bases between. The CDR3 protein is CASSQVGGTSNQPQHF. CDR3 sequence (DNA): TGCGCCAGCAGCCAAGTTGGAGGGACTAGCAATCAGCCCCAGCATTTT.

This clonotype was counted ten times or more. The CDR3 spells CASSFRRSYEQYF. The CDR3 nucleotides read TGTGCCAGCAGTTTTCGGCGATCTTACGAGCAGTACTTC. The rearrangement links TRBV12-3 or TRBV12-4 to TRBJ2-7; no reliable D call. The V end was cut by 3 bases, the J end by 4 bases, with 10 bases between. There are 13 residues in the CDR3.

There are many counts of this clonotype. This chain links TRBV7-6 with TRBJ2-7, with 8 bases fitting TRBD1. The CDR3 runs to 17 residues. After removal of 1 base from V and 3 bases from J, the junction contained 11 bases not matched to a gene. CDR1 and CDR2 from the germline V gene are SGHVS and FNYEAQ. CDR3 nucleotides: TGTGCCAGCAGCTTAGATGGACGGCCTGACAGGGGCTACGAGCAGTACTTC. Residues: CASSLDGRPDRGYEQYF.